This T cell receptor beta chain is drawn from a study of blood T cell repertoires in COVID-19. Study at large: PBMCs, B-cell-depleted T cells, or T cells were the source of the cDNA or gDNA that made up the material.

Per germline, CDR1 MNHEY and CDR2 SMNVEV (reference sequence). V was clipped by 5 bases and J by 0 bases, with 11 bases between them. This CDR3 comprises 14 residues. Generated by immunoSEQ multiplex PCR, the TCRdb table keeps only in-frame clones and is missing some. Of 55,000 to 70,000 clones in the sample, about nine tenths were seen once. This clone is a singleton in its sample. The sequence derives from a man in his fifties or sixties with acute or convalescent COVID-19. The rearrangement links TRBV27 to TRBJ2-7, with D maybe TRBD2 (5 bases). Sequencing input: peripheral blood. Written as DNA, the CDR3 is TGTGCCAGCAGTCCTAACCGGGACTCCTACGAGCAGTACTTC. The encoded protein is CASSPNRDSYEQYF.